The T cell receptor (beta chain) under discussion was sequenced for a study of blood T cells in healthy people across ages. Next came a second PCR, run for about 6 to 11 cycles, which used a sample-barcoded 5' primer along with a J-beta primer mix. TCRdb reanalysed the 5' RACE reads using MiXCR and keeps one entry per CDR3 protein. The profile covers some 1.4 million distinct CDR3 sequences, with 42% appearing a single time and roughly 8.2% taken by the ten largest. This CDR3 spans 17 amino acids. J gave up 3 bases and V 3 bases, and 7 bases lay outside the gene matches. Germline assignment: CDR1 SGHAT and CDR2 FQNNGV. This clonotype turned up a few times.

The chain joins TRBV11-2 to TRBJ2-3, with TRBD2 matching over 12 bases. Sequencing was done on a sample of blood. The receptor comes from a young woman in good health. CDR3 protein: CASSFPTSGSSTDTQYF. The CDR3 DNA sequence: TGTGCCAGCAGCTTCCCGACTAGCGGGAGTTCGACAGATACGCAGTATTTT.